Shown below are 20 T cell receptor beta chains from a single sample sequenced in a study of cytomegalovirus exposure and HLA in healthy donors. PCR involved 60 Vbeta and 13 Jbeta primers. Clones were sequenced by immunoSEQ multiplex PCR, and TCRdb holds only the in-frame ones, with some missing. In the table there are some 120,000 clones, around three quarters of which are singletons. Sequencing used PBMCs. The origin of the receptors is a man younger than 45 in good health and CMV-seropositive.

This clone was seen only a few times. The chain is built from TRBV15 and TRBJ1-5; D is ambiguous. The CDR3 has 13 residues. Trimming cost V 0 bases and J 5 bases, with 5 bases left between them. Per the germline V gene, CDR1 is LNHNV and CDR2 is YYDKDF (reference sequence). The CDR3: CATSRDQDQPQHF. The CDR3 DNA reads TGTGCCACCAGCAGAGATCAGGATCAGCCCCAGCATTTT.

This sequence joins TRBV18 and TRBJ2-7, with 7 bases aligning to TRBD1. V was pared by 3 bases and J by 4 bases, with 0 bases of the junction left unmatched. This CDR3 region has 12 residues. The germline CDR1 and CDR2 sequences are KGHSH and LQKENI. The CDR3 spells CASSPGQYEQYF. CDR3 in DNA: TGTGCCAGCTCACCGGGACAGTACGAGCAGTACTTC.

The chain joins TRBV5-1 to TRBJ2-3; 15 bases are shared with TRBD2. The CDR3 contains 16 residues. After removal of 4 bases from V and 3 bases from J, the junction contained 3 bases not matched to a gene. In germline, CDR1 is SGHRS, CDR2 YFSETQ. The CDR3, as DNA: TGCGCCAGCAGCCTTGGGACTAGCGGGGGGACAGATACGCAGTATTTT. Encoded protein: CASSLGTSGGTDTQYF.

The chain recombines TRBV27 with TRBJ2-1, with a possible D match to TRBD1 (6 bases). Trimming left V 2 bases short and J 3 bases short, with 11 bases between. CDR3 length: 15 residues. Germline CDR1 is MNHEY and CDR2 is SMNVEV (reference sequence). This CDR3 is CASSLGQGIYNEQFF. The CDR3 bases are TGTGCCAGCAGTTTAGGGCAGGGGATCTACAATGAGCAGTTCTTC.

This chain connects TRBV5-1 to TRBJ1-4, with a possible D match to TRBD1 (6 bases). In germline, CDR1 is SGHRS, CDR2 YFSETQ. Between the trimmed V and J ends, which lost 3 bases and 11 bases, there was a span of 8 bases. The CDR3 extends over 11 amino acids. CDR3 bases: TGCGCCAGCAGCTACGGACAGAAACTGTTTTTT. Its protein is CASSYGQKLFF.

This clone was counted a few times. This chain joins TRBV30 and TRBJ1-2, with 11 bases fitting TRBD1. This CDR3 region has 12 residues. With 1 base clipped from V and 8 bases from J, the junction kept 0 bases outside the gene matches. Germline V gene data show CDR1 as GTSNPN and CDR2 as SVGIG (reference sequence). The CDR3 is CAWSGTGGGYTF. The CDR3 region has the DNA TGTGCCTGGAGTGGGACAGGGGGCGGCTACACCTTC.

The chain carries TRBV7-3 and TRBJ2-3, with a possible D match to TRBD1 (5 bases). Germline CDR1 SGHTA, CDR2 FQGTGA. Trimming stripped 2 bases from V and 2 bases from J, with 8 bases between. This CDR3 region has 14 residues. Here the CDR3 reads CASSLLGPTDTQYF. The DNA for the CDR3 is TGTGCCAGCAGCTTATTGGGGCCCACAGATACGCAGTATTTT.

The chain is built from TRBV27 and TRBJ1-3; 10 nucleotides agree with TRBD1. CDR1 and CDR2 from the germline V gene are MNHEY and SMNVEV (reference sequence). The CDR3 sequence is 16 residues long. After removal of 4 bases from V and 2 bases from J, the junction contained 5 bases not matched to a gene. The chain's CDR3 is CASSSGTGAPGNTIYF. The DNA for the CDR3 is TGTGCCAGCAGTTCCGGGACAGGGGCCCCTGGAAACACCATATATTTT.

This clone has a handful of counts. The chain joins TRBV5-6 to TRBJ2-3; 7 positions agree with TRBD2. Germline CDR1 SGHDT, CDR2 YYEEEE. Trimming cost V 0 bases and J 7 bases; bases outside gene matches: 8. The CDR3 totals 15 residues. CDR3 in amino acids: CASSLGAGRVNTQYF. CDR3 nucleotides: TGTGCCAGCAGCTTGGGGGCGGGGAGGGTTAATACGCAGTATTTT.

CDR3 in DNA: TGTGCTAGTGGTTTGGTACCCGGGACACGCCGTAGGGCCAACGTCCTGACTTTC. It encodes CASGLVPGTRRRANVLTF. This rearrangement joins TRBV12-5 to TRBJ2-6, with a tentative D call TRBD1 (6 bases). The V end lost 0 bases, the J end lost 5 bases, and 17 bases lay between the germline ends. The CDR3 is made up of 18 amino acids. The germline V gene encodes CDR1 LGHNT and CDR2 FRNRAP.

The rearrangement joins TRBV9 to TRBJ2-3, with 8 bases that match TRBD2. Germline CDR1 SGDLS, CDR2 YYNGEE. CDR3 length: 15 amino acids. V lost 6 bases to trimming and J lost 0 bases; unmatched junction nucleotides: 6. The CDR3 DNA reads as TGTGCCAGCAACCTCTTAGCGGGGAGCACAGATACGCAGTATTTT. This sequence encodes CASNLLAGSTDTQYF. The variable domain in full, with the rest retrieved from reference TRBV9 and TRBJ2-3, is DSGVTQTPKHLITATGQRVTLRCSPRSGDLSVYWYQQSLDQGLQFLIQYYNGEERAKGNILERFSAQQFPDLHSELNLSSLELGDSALYFCASNLLAGSTDTQYFGPGTRLTVL.

The chain employs TRBV7-3 and TRBJ1-1; 9 bases agree with TRBD1. The CDR3 consists of 14 residues. V dropped 5 bases and J dropped 10; count of bases not matched to a gene: 11. CDR1 is SGHTA, CDR2 FQGTGA, per germline. The CDR3: CASSPGQGNIGAFF. CDR3 nucleotides: TGTGCCAGCAGCCCCGGACAGGGGAATATCGGAGCTTTCTTT.

The genes are TRBV9 and TRBJ2-1; 7 nucleotides agree with TRBD1. This CDR3 comprises 16 residues. Trimming at V came to 4 bases and at J to 0 bases, leaving 7 bases not matched to a gene. Germline assignment: CDR1 SGDLS and CDR2 YYNGEE. CDR3 sequence: CASSPLGQISYNEQFF. CDR3 sequence (DNA): TGTGCCAGCAGCCCCTTGGGACAGATCTCCTACAATGAGCAGTTCTTC.

The genes are TRBV5-1 and TRBJ2-3; TRBD1 agrees at 11 bases. Per germline, CDR1 SGHRS and CDR2 YFSETQ. V lost 0 bases and J lost 0; bases outside the gene matches: 3. The CDR3 runs 17 residues. The CDR3, as DNA: TGCGCCAGCAGCTTGGGGACAGGGGGCTTTAGCACAGATACGCAGTATTTT. Protein: CASSLGTGGFSTDTQYF.

The rearrangement links TRBV18 to TRBJ1-3; weak D call: TRBD1 (5 bases). The V end was cut by 2 bases, the J end by 0 bases, with 11 bases between. The CDR3 contains 16 residues. The germline V gene has CDR1 KGHSH and CDR2 LQKENI. The DNA for the CDR3 is TGTGCCAGCTCACCAAGGGGAGGGGACTCTGGAAACACCATATATTTT. This sequence encodes CASSPRGGDSGNTIYF.

The V gene is TRBV7-7, the J gene TRBJ1-3; D remains ambiguous. CDR1 and CDR2 (germline): SSHAT, FNYEAQ (reference sequence). The length of the CDR3 is 16 residues. Trimming pared 1 base from V and 0 bases from J, leaving 10 bases between. The CDR3 here is CASSLGEGDSGNTIYF. The CDR3 DNA reads TGTGCCAGCAGCTTAGGAGAGGGAGACTCTGGAAACACCATATATTTT.

This chain joins TRBV4-2 and TRBJ1-5, with D maybe TRBD1 (5 bases). Germline V gene lookup returns CDR1 LGHNA and CDR2 YNFKEQ. CDR3 size: 15 residues. Trimming left V 2 bases short and J 1 base short, with 9 bases between. CDR3 sequence: CASSQRGGSNQPQHF. In nucleotides, the CDR3 is TGTGCCAGCAGCCAACGGGGGGGGAGCAATCAGCCCCAGCATTTT.

Regarding this clone: The same CDR3 arises from other DNA sequences in this sample as well. The V call is TRBV5-6, the J call TRBJ2-5, with 12 bases identical to TRBD2. The CDR3 spans 15 residues. Trimming cost V 1 base and J 2 bases; bases outside gene matches: 0. Germline CDR1 reads SGHDT; CDR2 reads YYEEEE. For the CDR3, the DNA is TGTGCCAGCAGCTTGACTAGCGGGGGGCAAGAGACCCAGTACTTC. This translates into CASSLTSGGQETQYF. The variable domain in full, with the rest retrieved from reference TRBV5-6 and TRBJ2-5, is DAGVTQSPTHLIKTRGQQVTLRCSPKSGHDTVSWYQQALGQGPQFIFQYYEEEERQRGNFPDRFSGHQFPNYSSELNVNALLLGDSALYLCASSLTSGGQETQYFGPGTRLLVL.

This chain links TRBV6-5 with TRBJ2-1; 7 bases map to TRBD2. CDR3 length: 15 residues. Germline V gene lookup returns CDR1 MNHEY and CDR2 SVGAGI. V shed 0 bases, J shed 4 bases, and the junction held 3 bases outside the gene matches. The DNA for the CDR3 is TGTGCCAGCAGTTACTCCCGGGGGGTTTACAATGAGCAGTTCTTC. Translation: CASSYSRGVYNEQFF.

This clone turned up a few times. In DNA, the CDR3 is TGTGCCAGCTTGGGGGGGGTAGGGGCCAACGTCCTGACTTTC. This encodes CASLGGVGANVLTF. The V call is TRBV7-8, the J call TRBJ2-6; 7 bases agree with TRBD2. Germline V gene lookup returns CDR1 SGHVS and CDR2 FQNEAQ. The CDR3 sequence is 14 residues long. With 8 bases clipped from V and 4 bases from J, the junction kept 5 bases outside the gene matches.